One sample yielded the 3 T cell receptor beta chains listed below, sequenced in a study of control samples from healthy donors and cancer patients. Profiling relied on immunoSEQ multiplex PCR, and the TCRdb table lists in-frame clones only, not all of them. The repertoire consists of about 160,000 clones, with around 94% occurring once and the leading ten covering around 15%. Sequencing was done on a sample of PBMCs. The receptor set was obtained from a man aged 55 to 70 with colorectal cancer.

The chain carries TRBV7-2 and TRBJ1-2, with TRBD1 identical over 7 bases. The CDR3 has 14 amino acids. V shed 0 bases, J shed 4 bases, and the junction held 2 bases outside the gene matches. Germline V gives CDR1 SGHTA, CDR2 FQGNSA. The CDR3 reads CASSLAQGPYGYTF. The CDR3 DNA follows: TGTGCCAGCAGCTTAGCACAGGGGCCCTATGGCTACACCTTC.

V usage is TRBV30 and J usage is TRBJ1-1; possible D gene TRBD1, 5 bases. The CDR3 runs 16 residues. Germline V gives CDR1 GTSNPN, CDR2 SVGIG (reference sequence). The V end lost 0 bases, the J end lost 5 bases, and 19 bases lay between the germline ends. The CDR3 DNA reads TGTGCCTGGAGTGTTTCTTCCGGGGCTCGGGGGACTGAAGCTTTCTTT. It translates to CAWSVSSGARGTEAFF.

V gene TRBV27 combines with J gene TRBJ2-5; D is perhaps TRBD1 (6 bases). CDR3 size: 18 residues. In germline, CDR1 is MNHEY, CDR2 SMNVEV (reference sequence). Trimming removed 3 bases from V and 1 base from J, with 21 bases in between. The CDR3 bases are TGTGCCAGCAGTTTGACGGCAGGGGACCTAACCGTCCAAGAGACCCAGTACTTC. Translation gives CASSLTAGDLTVQETQYF.